The 29 T cell receptor beta chains given below trace back to one sample, sequenced in a study of blood T cell repertoires in COVID-19. The protocol was immunoSEQ multiplex PCR, while the TCRdb copy is restricted to in-frame clones and leaves out a portion. The table includes about 54,000 clones, over 65% detected once. The sequenced sample consisted of peripheral blood. All receptors derive from a middle-aged man with active COVID-19.

The chain joins TRBV10-3 to TRBJ2-3; 7 nucleotides match TRBD2. The CDR3 loop spans 17 amino acids. With 2 bases clipped from V and 0 bases from J, the junction kept 8 bases outside the gene matches. CDR1 is ENHRY, CDR2 SYGVKD, per germline. CDR3 sequence (DNA): TGTGCCATCAGTGAGCCCCTGGGGAGGGAAAGCACAGATACGCAGTATTTT. Amino acids: CAISEPLGRESTDTQYF.

The rearrangement joins TRBV13 to TRBJ2-5, with 11 nucleotides matching TRBD2. The ends lost 6 bases at V and 4 bases at J; junction bases unmatched: 10. The germline gives CDR1 PRHDT, CDR2 FYEKMQ (reference sequence). This CDR3 is built from 16 residues. Here the CDR3 DNA reads TGTGCCAGCAGTCAATCACTTAGCGGGAGGGGAGAGACCCAGTACTTC. This sequence encodes CASSQSLSGRGETQYF.

The chain links TRBV20-1 to TRBJ2-1; TRBD1 matches at 9 bases. With 3 bases clipped from V and 3 bases from J, the junction kept 6 bases outside the gene matches. Germline V lookup: CDR1 DFQATT, CDR2 SNEGSKA (reference sequence). The CDR3 totals 15 residues. CDR3 nucleotide sequence: TGCAGTGCTAGTGAAGGGACAGGGTACTACAATGAGCAGTTCTTC. As protein: CSASEGTGYYNEQFF.

The CDR3, as DNA: TGCGCCAGCAGCTTGGATGCGGGGTCAGATACGCAGTATTTT. Protein sequence: CASSLDAGSDTQYF. The chain carries TRBV5-1 and TRBJ2-3; D is perhaps TRBD2 (6 bases). CDR1 and CDR2 (germline): SGHRS, YFSETQ. Between the trimmed V and J ends, which lost 0 bases and 4 bases, there was a span of 9 bases. The CDR3 is made up of 14 amino acids.

The chain employs TRBV11-1 and TRBJ1-2; 8 nucleotides match TRBD1. Germline loops: CDR1 SGHAT, CDR2 FQDESV (reference sequence). V was clipped by 5 bases and J by 5 bases; unmatched bases: 10. CDR3 length equals 15 residues. This CDR3 is CASSPYGQGWYGYTF. The DNA of the CDR3 is TGTGCCAGCAGCCCATACGGACAGGGCTGGTATGGCTACACCTTC.

The chain recombines TRBV30 with TRBJ2-1; D is ambiguous. This CDR3 has 14 residues. V was cut by 3 bases and J by 4 bases, with 13 bases left in between. Germline V gene lookup returns CDR1 GTSNPN and CDR2 SVGIG (reference sequence). Written as DNA, the CDR3 is TGTGCCTGGAGGTCCCTCCGGAGTTACAATGAGCAGTTCTTC. Protein: CAWRSLRSYNEQFF.

In DNA, the CDR3 is TGTGCCAGCAGTTTTGCGGGATTGATCACAGATACGCAGTATTTT. Protein product: CASSFAGLITDTQYF. This chain links TRBV27 with TRBJ2-3; the D gene is possibly TRBD2 (6 bases). The CDR3 sequence is 15 residues long. Germline assignment: CDR1 MNHEY and CDR2 SMNVEV (reference sequence). V dropped 3 bases and J dropped 2 bases, with 12 bases sitting between them.

This clone was counted once. The V gene is TRBV3-1 (or the pseudogene TRBV3-2), the J gene TRBJ1-1, with D perhaps matching TRBD1 (5 bases). Looked up from germline, CDR1 is LGHDT and CDR2 is YNNKEL (reference sequence). The CDR3 is 17 amino acids. The V gene lost 6 bases and the J gene lost 0 bases, with 20 bases spanning the gap. The CDR3 DNA follows: TGTGCCAGCAGTCAAACAGGTTTTTCTCGAATGAACACTGAAGCTTTCTTT. Protein product: CASSQTGFSRMNTEAFF.

The chain employs TRBV3-1 (or the pseudogene TRBV3-2) and TRBJ1-2; D is perhaps TRBD1 (6 bases). Germline CDR1 is LGHDT and CDR2 is YNNKEL (reference sequence). The CDR3 covers 15 residues. V was pared by 4 bases and J by 3 bases, with 15 bases between. The CDR3 bases are TGTGCCAGCAGCCCCGCTAGGGGGAGAGACTATGGCTACACCTTC. Translating it yields CASSPARGRDYGYTF.

This clone was detected only a few times. This chain connects TRBV28 to TRBJ2-5; 8 bases align to TRBD2. Germline-derived CDR1 and CDR2 are MDHEN and SYDVKM. The CDR3 contains 18 residues. Unmatched junction bases numbered 16, after V lost 3 bases and J lost 4 bases. DNA for the CDR3: TGTGCCAGCAGTTTGTTAAGTGGAATGAGCGGGAGAGTAGAGACCCAGTACTTC. Encoded protein: CASSLLSGMSGRVETQYF.

The chain links TRBV2 to TRBJ1-2; D uncertain. Trimming pared 3 bases from V and 1 base from J, leaving 9 bases between. The CDR3 sequence is 14 residues long. Germline loops: CDR1 SNHLY, CDR2 FYNNEI. This CDR3 is CASSDAFLNYGYTF. In nucleotides, the CDR3 is TGTGCCAGCAGTGATGCGTTTCTTAACTATGGCTACACCTTC.

This clone was picked up a small number of times. This chain joins TRBV4-2 and TRBJ2-7, with 9 bases fitting TRBD1. Germline loops: CDR1 LGHNA, CDR2 YNFKEQ. The ends lost 0 bases at V and 7 bases at J; junction bases unmatched: 7. The length of the CDR3 is 15 residues. This CDR3 reads CASSQDWTGVPEQYF. CDR3 nucleotides: TGTGCCAGCAGCCAAGACTGGACAGGGGTCCCAGAGCAGTACTTC.

The V gene is TRBV11-2, the J gene TRBJ2-5; a weak D match, TRBD2 (5 bases). The CDR3 contains 15 residues. V was shortened by 5 bases and J by 1 base, with 14 bases between the two germline ends. The germline gives CDR1 SGHAT, CDR2 FQNNGV. The CDR3 DNA reads TGTGCCAGCAGCCCCCTTGACGAGGGCCAAGAGACCCAGTACTTC. It is translated as CASSPLDEGQETQYF.

This chain connects TRBV7-8 to TRBJ1-6, with D possibly matching TRBD1 (5 bases). The V gene's germline CDR1 is SGHVS and CDR2 FQNEAQ. V lost 1 base and J 5 bases, leaving 15 bases between the germline ends. The CDR3 is 17 residues long. The CDR3 is CASSLELGALDNSPLHF. CDR3 sequence (DNA): TGTGCCAGCAGCTTAGAGCTTGGGGCGCTTGATAATTCACCCCTCCACTTT.

The chain employs TRBV28 and TRBJ2-7; 10 nucleotides match TRBD1. This CDR3 is 15 amino acids long. Germline V gene data show CDR1 as MDHEN and CDR2 as SYDVKM. V trimming: 6 bases; J trimming: 4 bases; junction bases outside the gene matches: 9. DNA for the CDR3: TGTGCCAGCAGGTACCGGACAGGGGGGGCGTACGAGCAGTACTTC. Encoded protein: CASRYRTGGAYEQYF.

This chain links TRBV5-1 with TRBJ2-5; 13 nucleotides line up with TRBD2. CDR1 is SGHRS, CDR2 YFSETQ, per germline. The CDR3 has 16 amino acids. Trimming took 4 bases from V and 5 from J; bases not matched to a gene: 8. The CDR3 DNA is TGCGCCAGCAGCCCGAGACTAGCGGGAGGTGGTGAGACCCAGTACTTC. Translated, it gives CASSPRLAGGGETQYF.

The chain couples TRBV9 to TRBJ2-7, with 7 bases identical to TRBD1. This CDR3 has 15 residues. CDR1 is SGDLS, CDR2 YYNGEE, per germline. V dropped 4 bases and J dropped 2; count of bases not matched to a gene: 9. CDR3 in DNA: TGTGCCAGCAGCCCCCAGGGGGACGACGCCTACGAGCAGTACTTC. Translating it yields CASSPQGDDAYEQYF.

The chain couples TRBV7-2 to TRBJ2-1; TRBD2 aligns across 9 bases. In germline, CDR1 is SGHTA, CDR2 FQGNSA. V gave up 1 base and J gave up 9 bases; unmatched junction bases: 4. CDR3 length: 14 amino acids. The DNA of the CDR3 is TGTGCCAGCAGCTTAGGTAGCGGGAGCATTGAGCAGTTCTTC. It translates to CASSLGSGSIEQFF.

The rearrangement uses TRBV6-5 and TRBJ2-1; 7 nucleotides align to TRBD1. J gave up 4 bases and V 7 bases, and 7 bases lay outside the gene matches. Germline V gene sequence: CDR1 MNHEY, CDR2 SVGAGI. The length of the CDR3 is 14 residues. The CDR3 bases are TGTGCCAGCAATCCAAGGGGACAGTACAATGAGCAGTTCTTC. Protein sequence: CASNPRGQYNEQFF.

This chain links TRBV5-1 with TRBJ2-7; 12 nucleotides align to TRBD2. The trim removed 4 bases at V and 4 bases at J, leaving 3 bases unmatched. This CDR3 has 14 residues. The V gene's germline CDR1 is SGHRS and CDR2 YFSETQ. CDR3 sequence (DNA): TGCGCCAGCAGCCAACTAGCGGGAGGATACGAGCAGTACTTC. This sequence encodes CASSQLAGGYEQYF.

The CDR3 coding sequence is TGTGCCAGCAGGCAAGCGTCGAGGTGGGACACTGAAGCTTTCTTT. Translation: CASRQASRWDTEAFF. The V call is TRBV2, the J call TRBJ1-1; D not certain. Trimming stripped 6 bases from V and 3 bases from J, with 17 bases between. Looked up from germline, CDR1 is SNHLY and CDR2 is FYNNEI. CDR3 length: 15 amino acids.

This chain uses TRBV5-6 with TRBJ2-3; maybe TRBD1 (6 bases). Germline V lookup: CDR1 SGHDT, CDR2 YYEEEE. The V and J ends lost 0 bases and 0 bases respectively, with 8 bases between them. There are 15 residues in the CDR3. The CDR3 is CASSLATGSTDTQYF. In DNA form, the CDR3 reads TGTGCCAGCAGCTTGGCAACAGGGAGCACAGATACGCAGTATTTT.

The chain has TRBV24-1 and TRBJ2-7; 8 bases map to TRBD2. V lost 9 bases, J lost 2 bases, and 8 bases stayed unmatched. This CDR3 spans 14 amino acids. CDR1 KGHDR and CDR2 SFDVKD come from the germline V gene. The CDR3 here is CATPTSGLPYEQYF. CDR3 bases: TGTGCCACCCCAACTAGCGGCCTGCCCTACGAGCAGTACTTC.

The V call is TRBV27, the J call TRBJ1-6, with D unresolved. Germline assignment: CDR1 MNHEY and CDR2 SMNVEV (reference sequence). The CDR3 consists of 15 residues. The V gene lost 0 bases and the J gene lost 10 bases, with 13 bases spanning the gap. Here the CDR3 DNA reads TGTGCCAGCAGTTTATCTGCGGGTTCAGGCTCACCCCTCCACTTT. Protein sequence: CASSLSAGSGSPLHF.

The V gene is TRBV19, the J gene TRBJ2-3; TRBD2 is a possible D gene (5 bases). The CDR3 spans 13 residues. The germline V and J ends were trimmed by 8 bases and 6 bases, with 15 bases remaining between them. Per germline, CDR1 LNHDA and CDR2 SQIVND (reference sequence). DNA for the CDR3: TGTGCCAGTTCGGAGAGGGCATCTGATACGCAGTATTTT. Protein product: CASSERASDTQYF.

Here the CDR3 reads CATSVRGQATDTQYF. The DNA of the CDR3 is TGTGCCACCAGTGTTCGAGGACAGGCCACAGATACGCAGTATTTT. This chain joins TRBV24-1 and TRBJ2-3; 7 bases agree with TRBD1. Trimming took 5 bases from V and 2 from J; bases not matched to a gene: 6. Germline CDR1 KGHDR, CDR2 SFDVKD. The CDR3 is 15 amino acids.

The chain couples TRBV5-4 to TRBJ2-3, with TRBD2 matching 7 bases. This CDR3 is 15 amino acids long. The V gene's germline CDR1 is SGHNT and CDR2 YYREEE (reference sequence). J lost 0 bases, V lost 4 bases, and 5 bases had no gene match. The CDR3 region has the DNA TGTGCCAGCAGCCCCGGGACTAAGAGCACAGATACGCAGTATTTT. It yields the protein CASSPGTKSTDTQYF. The entire variable domain, with the rest obtained from reference TRBV5-4 and TRBJ2-3, is as follows: ETGVTQSPTHLIKTRGQQVTLRCSSQSGHNTVSWYQQALGQGPQFIFQYYREEENGRGNFPPRFSGLQFPNYSSELNVNALELDDSALYLCASSPGTKSTDTQYFGPGTRLTVL.

V gene TRBV11-2 combines with J gene TRBJ2-3; 8 nucleotides agree with TRBD1. Germline CDR1 is SGHAT and CDR2 is FQNNGV. This CDR3 has 15 residues. Trimming cost V 2 bases and J 10 bases; bases outside gene matches: 11. The CDR3 loop is CASSLSSRQGKAQYF. Here the CDR3 DNA reads TGTGCCAGCAGCTTATCGTCGAGACAGGGGAAGGCGCAGTATTTT.

The gene calls are TRBV27 and TRBJ1-2; 10 bases are shared with TRBD1. Germline CDR1 reads MNHEY; CDR2 reads SMNVEV (reference sequence). The CDR3 contains 13 residues. V shed 4 bases and J 6 bases; nucleotides not matched to a gene: 2. CDR3 sequence (DNA): TGTGCCAGCAGTTGGGGGACAGGGGATGGCTACACCTTC. Translated, it gives CASSWGTGDGYTF.